Presented here are 5 T cell receptor beta chains from one specimen sequenced in a study of technical replicates of blood from several donors. Data came from immunoSEQ multiplex PCR; TCRdb stores just in-frame clones and leaves some out. Here the sample spans about 15,000 clones, around 86% being singletons. Sequences were obtained from PBMCs. Every receptor here comes from a human donor in good health.

The rearrangement links TRBV28 to TRBJ2-7, with 8 bases identical to TRBD2. With V trimmed by 6 bases and J by 0 bases, 7 bases remained unmatched. The germline CDR1 and CDR2 sequences are MDHEN and SYDVKM. The CDR3 sequence is 15 residues long. The CDR3 DNA sequence: TGTGCCAGCAGCTTGCGGGGGGCCGACTCCTACGAGCAGTACTTC. This codes for CASSLRGADSYEQYF.

V and J are TRBV7-3 and TRBJ2-1; TRBD2 matches 13 bases. Germline CDR1 is SGHTA and CDR2 is FQGTGA. This CDR3 spans 16 amino acids. V gave up 5 bases and J gave up 8 bases; unmatched junction bases: 9. CDR3 sequence: CASSPTTSGRYYEQFF. CDR3 DNA: TGTGCCAGCAGCCCAACGACTAGCGGGAGGTATTATGAGCAGTTCTTC.

The chain carries TRBV18 and TRBJ1-1, with D possibly matching TRBD1 (5 bases). V was cut by 0 bases and J by 1 base, with 15 bases left in between. CDR3 length: 17 amino acids. CDR1 is KGHSH and CDR2 is LQKENI in the germline V gene. The CDR3 nucleotides are TGTGCCAGCTCACCACCCGCAGGGCGATTTGGGAACACTGAAGCTTTCTTT. Residues: CASSPPAGRFGNTEAFF. The full variable domain, in which reference TRBV18 and TRBJ1-1 provide the parts outside the CDR3, is NAGVMQNPRHLVRRRGQEARLRCSPMKGHSHVYWYRQLPEEGLKFMVYLQKENIIDESGMPKERFSAEFPKEGPSILRIQQVVRGDSAAYFCASSPPAGRFGNTEAFFGQGTRLTVV.

This rearrangement joins TRBV27 to TRBJ2-7, with 8 nucleotides matching TRBD1. Trimming removed 6 bases from V and 3 bases from J; junction bases left unmatched: 7. The CDR3 spans 14 residues. Germline V gives CDR1 MNHEY, CDR2 SMNVEV (reference sequence). The CDR3 coding sequence is TGTGCCAGCAGGGACCAGGGGGCGGGCTACGAGCAGTACTTC. As protein: CASRDQGAGYEQYF.

DNA of the CDR3: TGTGCCAGCAGCTCTGTGGAGCGGGACGGGATGGAGACCCAGTACTTC. Protein sequence: CASSSVERDGMETQYF. The rearrangement uses TRBV7-8 and TRBJ2-5; 7 nucleotides agree with TRBD2. Germline CDR1 SGHVS, CDR2 FQNEAQ. The CDR3 consists of 16 residues. J was trimmed by 5 bases and V by 4 bases; bases with no gene match: 13.